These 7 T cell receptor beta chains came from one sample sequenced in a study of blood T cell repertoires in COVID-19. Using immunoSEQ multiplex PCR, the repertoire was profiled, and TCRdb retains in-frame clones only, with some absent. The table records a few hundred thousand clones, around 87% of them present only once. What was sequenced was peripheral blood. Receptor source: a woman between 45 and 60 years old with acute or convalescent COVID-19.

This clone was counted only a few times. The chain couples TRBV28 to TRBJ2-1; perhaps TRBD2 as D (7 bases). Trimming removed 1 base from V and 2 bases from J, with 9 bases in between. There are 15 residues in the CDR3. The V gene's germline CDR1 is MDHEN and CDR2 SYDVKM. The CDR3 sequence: CASSLFGGPYNEQFF. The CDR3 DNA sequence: TGTGCCAGCAGTTTATTCGGGGGGCCCTACAATGAGCAGTTCTTC. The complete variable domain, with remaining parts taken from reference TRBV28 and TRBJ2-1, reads DVKVTQSSRYLVKRTGEKVFLECVQDMDHENMFWYRQDPGLGLRLIYFSYDVKMKEKGDIPEGYSVSREKKERFSLILESASTNQTSMYLCASSLFGGPYNEQFFGPGTRLTVL.

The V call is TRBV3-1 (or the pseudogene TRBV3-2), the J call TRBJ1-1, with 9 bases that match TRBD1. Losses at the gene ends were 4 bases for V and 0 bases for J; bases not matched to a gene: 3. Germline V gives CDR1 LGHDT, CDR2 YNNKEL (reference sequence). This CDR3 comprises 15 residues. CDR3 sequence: CASSPRDRVNTEAFF. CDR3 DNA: TGTGCCAGCAGCCCCCGGGACAGGGTGAACACTGAAGCTTTCTTT.

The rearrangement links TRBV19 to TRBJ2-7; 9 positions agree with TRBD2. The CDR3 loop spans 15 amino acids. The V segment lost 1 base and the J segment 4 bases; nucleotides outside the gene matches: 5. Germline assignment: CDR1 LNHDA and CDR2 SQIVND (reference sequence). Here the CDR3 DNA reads TGTGCCAGTAGTATAGTAGCGGGAGTGGGGTACGAGCAGTACTTC. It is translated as CASSIVAGVGYEQYF.

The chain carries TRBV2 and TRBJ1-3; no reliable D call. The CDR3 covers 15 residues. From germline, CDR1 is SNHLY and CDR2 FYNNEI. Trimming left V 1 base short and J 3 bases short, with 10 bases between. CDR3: CASSEGPGSGNTIYF. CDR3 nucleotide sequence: TGTGCCAGCAGTGAAGGCCCCGGGAGTGGAAACACCATATATTTT. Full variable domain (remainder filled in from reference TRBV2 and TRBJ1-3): EPEVTQTPSHQVTQMGQEVILRCVPISNHLYFYWYRQILGQKVEFLVSFYNNEISEKSEIFDDQFSVERPDGSNFTLKIRSTKLEDSAMYFCASSEGPGSGNTIYFGEGSWLTVV.

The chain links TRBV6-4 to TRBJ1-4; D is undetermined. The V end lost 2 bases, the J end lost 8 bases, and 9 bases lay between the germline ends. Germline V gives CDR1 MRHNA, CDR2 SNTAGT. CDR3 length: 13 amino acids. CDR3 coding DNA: TGTGCCAGCAGTGACGACATTGGAGAAAAACTGTTTTTT. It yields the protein CASSDDIGEKLFF.

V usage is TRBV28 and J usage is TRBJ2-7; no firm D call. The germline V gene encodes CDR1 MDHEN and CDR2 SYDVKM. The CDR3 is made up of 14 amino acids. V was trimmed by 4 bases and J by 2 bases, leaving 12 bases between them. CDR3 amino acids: CASSSPGKAYEQYF. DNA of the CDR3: TGTGCCAGCAGTTCCCCGGGTAAGGCCTACGAGCAGTACTTC.

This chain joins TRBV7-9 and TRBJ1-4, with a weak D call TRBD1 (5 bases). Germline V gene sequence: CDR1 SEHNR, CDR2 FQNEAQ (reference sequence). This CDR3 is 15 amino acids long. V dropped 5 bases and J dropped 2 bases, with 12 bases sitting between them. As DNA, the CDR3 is TGTGCCAGCAGCCCAAGGGGTGGTACTAATGAAAAACTGTTTTTT. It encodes CASSPRGGTNEKLFF.